The rows below give T cell receptor beta chains drawn from one sample of a study of blood T cell repertoires in COVID-19. Method: immunoSEQ multiplex PCR; TCRdb's copy keeps in-frame clones and lacks some. The sample has fewer than 250,000 clones, around 90% seen once; the top ten hold approximately 4.5%. Sequenced input: peripheral blood. The source is a human donor in a cohort sampled during active COVID-19. Both conserved end residues are part of each CDR3. D genes are given only for firm matches. Some rows mark clone size as missing; the rest say once, few, many or name a class of expanded clone.

CDR3nt | CDR3aa | abundance | j_gene | d_gene | v_gene
TGTGCCATCGAGTCCGGGGGAGGGTTCGGCACAGATACGCAGTATTTT | CAIESGGGFGTDTQYF | once | TRBJ2-3 | TRBD2 | TRBV10-3
TGTGCCAGCAGTCCCCCGGTAGGGGGAGAGAGGTATGGCTACACCTTC | CASSPPVGGERYGYTF | NA | TRBJ1-2 | NA | TRBV28
TGTGCCAGCAGTTACGACGCGAGACAGGGGGTCCTCCTCAATGAGCAGTTCTTC | CASSYDARQGVLLNEQFF | NA | TRBJ2-1 | TRBD1 | TRBV6-2/TRBV6-3
TGTGCCAGCAGCTTCGCTAGCGGGGGGGCTGGTACCGGGGAGCTGTTTTTT | CASSFASGGAGTGELFF | NA | TRBJ2-2 | TRBD2 | TRBV5-6
TGCGCCAGCAGCCAAGATAACAGCGGTGAGCAGTTCTTC | CASSQDNSGEQFF | NA | TRBJ2-1 | NA | TRBV4-3
TGTGCCAGCAGTTTAGACAGGGGGTATGGCTACACCTTC | CASSLDRGYGYTF | NA | TRBJ1-2 | TRBD1 | TRBV27
TGTGCCAGCACTCGACAGGGACAAAACATTCAGTACTTC | CASTRQGQNIQYF | NA | TRBJ2-4 | TRBD1 | TRBV28
TGCGCCAGCAGCCCGGACAGGGTCAACGCTCCCTTATCTGGGGCCAACGTCCTGACTTTC | CASSPDRVNAPLSGANVLTF | once | TRBJ2-6 | TRBD1 | TRBV5-1
TGTGCCAGCAGGGTTCGAGGGGGAGAGCAGTACTTC | CASRVRGGEQYF | NA | TRBJ2-7 | NA | TRBV6-5
TGTGCCAGCACCTGGACTAGCGGGAGAAATGAGCAGTTCTTC | CASTWTSGRNEQFF | NA | TRBJ2-1 | TRBD2 | TRBV5-4
TGTACCAGCAGCCAACAGGCCCTAAACTACGAGCAGTACTTC | CTSSQQALNYEQYF | once | TRBJ2-7 | NA | TRBV3-1/TRBV3-2
TGTGCCTGGAGTGACAGGGGGCTTGAGCAGTTCTTC | CAWSDRGLEQFF | NA | TRBJ2-1 | TRBD1 | TRBV30
TGTGCCAGCAGCACGCGGGACAGGTATTCACCCCTCCACTTT | CASSTRDRYSPLHF | NA | TRBJ1-6 | TRBD1 | TRBV9
TGTGCCAGCAGCCCTCTAGCGTTCGGGGAGACCCAGTACTTC | CASSPLAFGETQYF | once | TRBJ2-5 | NA | TRBV7-2
TGTGCCTGGTCCCAGGGGAATTCACCCCTCCACTTT | CAWSQGNSPLHF | NA | TRBJ1-6 | NA | TRBV30
TGTGCCATCAGTGATGCGGGAGTGTCAGATACGCAGTATTTT | CAISDAGVSDTQYF | NA | TRBJ2-3 | TRBD2 | TRBV10-3
TGCGCCAGCAGTCAATCTCGGCTAGCGGTCTACAATGAGCAGTTCTTC | CASSQSRLAVYNEQFF | NA | TRBJ2-1 | TRBD2 | TRBV23-1
TGTGCCAGCAGTGAGCCGGGACAGGGCTCCTACGAGCAGTACTTC | CASSEPGQGSYEQYF | few | TRBJ2-7 | TRBD1 | TRBV2
TGTGCCAGCAGCGCACCAGCGGGGGGGGGCACCGGGGAGCTGTTTTTT | CASSAPAGGGTGELFF | NA | TRBJ2-2 | TRBD2 | TRBV7-9
TGTGCCAGCAGCAAGGACAGGGCCTACGAGCAGTACTTC | CASSKDRAYEQYF | NA | TRBJ2-7 | TRBD1 | TRBV2
TGCGCCAGCAGTAGAGCCGAGCCCGGGGGCTACACCTTC | CASSRAEPGGYTF | NA | TRBJ1-2 | NA | TRBV5-1
TGTGCCAGCAGCTTAGGGAGTAGCGGGACGAACACCGGGGAGCTGTTTTTT | CASSLGSSGTNTGELFF | few | TRBJ2-2 | TRBD2 | TRBV7-2
TGTGCCAGCAGCGTAGAACTAGCGGGGGGCCCCCCCACGAATGAGCAGTTCTTC | CASSVELAGGPPTNEQFF | NA | TRBJ2-1 | TRBD2 | TRBV9
TGTGCCAGCAGCGTAGATAGCGGGAGTGGGACCGGGGAGCTGTTTTTT | CASSVDSGSGTGELFF | once | TRBJ2-2 | TRBD2 | TRBV9
TGCAGCGTTGCGGCAAGGCAGGGGGTACACGAGCAGTACTTC | CSVAARQGVHEQYF | NA | TRBJ2-7 | TRBD1 | TRBV29-1
TGTGCCAGCAGTGTCGGACTAGCGGGAGGAGGGTCATGGGATACGCAGTATTTT | CASSVGLAGGGSWDTQYF | once | TRBJ2-3 | TRBD2 | TRBV6-1
TGTGCCAGCAGTCACAGTGGGGGTGGGGGGCAGCCCCAGCATTTT | CASSHSGGGGQPQHF | NA | TRBJ1-5 | NA | TRBV3-1/TRBV3-2
TGTGCCAGCAGCGCAAGACTGCGCCCCCGAGATGACGAGCAGTACTTC | CASSARLRPRDDEQYF | NA | TRBJ2-7 | NA | TRBV2
TGTGCCACCAGCAGAAGACAGGGGGCCAATGAAAAACTGTTTTTT | CATSRRQGANEKLFF | NA | TRBJ1-4 | TRBD1 | TRBV15
TGTGCCAGCAGCCCGAGACAGGGGACCGGGGAGCTGTTTTTT | CASSPRQGTGELFF | NA | TRBJ2-2 | TRBD1 | TRBV5-4
TGTGCCAGCAGTCAAACCTACAATGAGCAGTTCTTC | CASSQTYNEQFF | NA | TRBJ2-1 | NA | TRBV27
TGTGCCAGCAGTCTGGGACAGGGGGTCGGTCAGCCCCAGCATTTT | CASSLGQGVGQPQHF | NA | TRBJ1-5 | TRBD1 | TRBV28
TGTGCCAGTAGTATAGGAGGCGTAGATACGCAGTATTTT | CASSIGGVDTQYF | NA | TRBJ2-3 | NA | TRBV19
TGTGCCAGTAGTATAGACGGACTAGTGGGGTCGAATGAGCAGTTCTTC | CASSIDGLVGSNEQFF | NA | TRBJ2-1 | TRBD2 | TRBV19
TGTGCCAGTAGTGTATCTAGCGGGGGAAGCTACGAGCAGTACTTC | CASSVSSGGSYEQYF | NA | TRBJ2-7 | TRBD2 | TRBV19
TGTGCCAGCAGCTCGGGGGGGACGGCGGCCAAAAACATTCAGTACTTC | CASSSGGTAAKNIQYF | NA | TRBJ2-4 | TRBD2 | TRBV5-4
TGTGCTAGTGGTTCCGGGAGCACAGATACGCAGTATTTT | CASGSGSTDTQYF | NA | TRBJ2-3 | NA | TRBV12-5
TGTGCCACCACCTCCGCGGGGTCCAATGAGCAGTTCTTC | CATTSAGSNEQFF | few | TRBJ2-1 | NA | TRBV7-9